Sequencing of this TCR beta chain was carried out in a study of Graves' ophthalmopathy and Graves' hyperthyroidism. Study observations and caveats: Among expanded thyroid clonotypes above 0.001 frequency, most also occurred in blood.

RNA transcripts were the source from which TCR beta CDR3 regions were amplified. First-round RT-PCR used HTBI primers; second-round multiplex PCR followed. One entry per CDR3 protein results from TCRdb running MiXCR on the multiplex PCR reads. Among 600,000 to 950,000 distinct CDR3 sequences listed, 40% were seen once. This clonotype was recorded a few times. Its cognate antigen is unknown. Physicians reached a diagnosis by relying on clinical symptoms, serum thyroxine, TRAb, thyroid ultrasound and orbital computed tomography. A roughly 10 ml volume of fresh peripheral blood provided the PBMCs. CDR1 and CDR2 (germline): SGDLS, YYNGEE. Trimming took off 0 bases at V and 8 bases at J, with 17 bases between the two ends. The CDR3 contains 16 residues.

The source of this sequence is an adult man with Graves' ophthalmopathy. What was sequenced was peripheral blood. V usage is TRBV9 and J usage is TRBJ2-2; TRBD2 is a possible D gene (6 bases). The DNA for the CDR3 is TGTGCCAGCAGCGTAGGGGACTCAGGTGTACCGGGGGAGCTGTTTTTT. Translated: CASSVGDSGVPGELFF. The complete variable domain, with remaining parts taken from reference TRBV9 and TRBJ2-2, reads DSGVTQTPKHLITATGQRVTLRCSPRSGDLSVYWYQQSLDQGLQFLIQYYNGEERAKGNILERFSAQQFPDLHSELNLSSLELGDSALYFCASSVGDSGVPGELFFGEGSRLTVL.